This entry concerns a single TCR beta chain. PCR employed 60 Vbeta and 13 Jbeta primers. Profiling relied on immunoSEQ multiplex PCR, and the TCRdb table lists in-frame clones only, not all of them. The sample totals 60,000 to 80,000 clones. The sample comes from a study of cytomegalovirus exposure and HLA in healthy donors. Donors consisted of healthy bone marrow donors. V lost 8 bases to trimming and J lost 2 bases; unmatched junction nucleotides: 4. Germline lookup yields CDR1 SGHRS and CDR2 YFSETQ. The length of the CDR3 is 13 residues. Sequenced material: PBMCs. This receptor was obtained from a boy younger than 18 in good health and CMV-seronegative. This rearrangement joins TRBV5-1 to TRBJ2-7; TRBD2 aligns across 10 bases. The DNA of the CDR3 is TGCGCCAGTCGCGGGACTAGCGCCTACGAGCAGTACTTC. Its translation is CASRGTSAYEQYF.